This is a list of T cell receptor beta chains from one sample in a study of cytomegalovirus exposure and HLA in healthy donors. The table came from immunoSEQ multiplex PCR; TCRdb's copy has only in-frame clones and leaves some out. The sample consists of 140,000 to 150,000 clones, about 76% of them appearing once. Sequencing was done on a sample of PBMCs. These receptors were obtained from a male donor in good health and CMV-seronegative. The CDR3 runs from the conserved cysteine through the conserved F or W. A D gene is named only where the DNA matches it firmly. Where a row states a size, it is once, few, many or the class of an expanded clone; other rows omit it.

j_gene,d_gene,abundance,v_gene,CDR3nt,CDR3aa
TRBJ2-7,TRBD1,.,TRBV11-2,TGTGCCAGCAGCTTAGGGGCTCAGGGGGATCGCGGGCAGTACTTC,CASSLGAQGDRGQYF
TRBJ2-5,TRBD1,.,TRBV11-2,TGTGCCAGCAGCTTAGAACCCGGGACAGCCGGAGTCGTGACCCAGTACTTC,CASSLEPGTAGVVTQYF
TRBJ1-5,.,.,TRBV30,TGTGCCTGGAGTCTAGGGGATAGGAATCAGCCCCAGCATTTT,CAWSLGDRNQPQHF
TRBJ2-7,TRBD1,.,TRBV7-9,TGTTCCAGCATCTCCGGGACAGGGTTCGAGCAGTACTTC,CSSISGTGFEQYF
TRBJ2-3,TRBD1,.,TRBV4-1,TGCGCCAGCAGTTTGTGGGACAGGGACCCAGATACGCAGTATTTT,CASSLWDRDPDTQYF
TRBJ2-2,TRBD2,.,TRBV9,TGTGCCAGCAGCTCGGGACTAGCCCTCGGCGGGGAGCTGTTTTTT,CASSSGLALGGELFF
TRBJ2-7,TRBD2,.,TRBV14,TGTGCCAGCAGCCGGGGCAGCGGGGACGAGCAGTACTTC,CASSRGSGDEQYF
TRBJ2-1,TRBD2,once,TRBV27,TGTGCCAGCAGGTGGACTAGCGGAGTAGAGGGTGAGCAGTTCTTC,CASRWTSGVEGEQFF
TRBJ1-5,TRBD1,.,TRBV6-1,TGTGCCAGCAGTGAAGCTGTACAGACAGGGTTAGGCAATCAGCCCCAGCATTTT,CASSEAVQTGLGNQPQHF
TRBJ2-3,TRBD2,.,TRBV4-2,TGTGCCAGCAGCCAAGATAGCGGGGGGGCAGATACGCAGTATTTT,CASSQDSGGADTQYF
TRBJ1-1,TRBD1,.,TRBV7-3,TGTGCCAGCAGCTTAGGACAGGGGACTGAAGCTTTCTTT,CASSLGQGTEAFF
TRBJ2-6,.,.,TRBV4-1,TGCGCCAGCAGCCAAGACGGCAGTGCGGGGGCCAACGGCCTGACTTTC,CASSQDGSAGANGLTF
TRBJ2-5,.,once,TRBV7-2,TGTGCCAGCAGCTCCCGGGGGGCCGGAGTTCGAGAGACCCAGTACTTC,CASSSRGAGVRETQYF
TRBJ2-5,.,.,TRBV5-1,TGCGCCAGTTCTAACCGGGACTCGCAAGAGACCCAGTACTTC,CASSNRDSQETQYF
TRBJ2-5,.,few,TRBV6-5,TGTGCCAGCAGTTACTCGAGGAAGGAGACCCAGTACTTC,CASSYSRKETQYF
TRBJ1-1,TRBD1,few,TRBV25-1,TGTGCCAGCAGTTTCAGGGGGAATGAAGCTTTCTTT,CASSFRGNEAFF
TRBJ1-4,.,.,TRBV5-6,TGTGCCAGCAGCCGGGGGTCCAGTGCAACTAATGAAAAACTGTTTTTT,CASSRGSSATNEKLFF
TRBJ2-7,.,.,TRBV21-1,TGTGCCAGCAGCAAGTTGGGCAGACGTCGGTACGAGCAGTACTTC,CASSKLGRRRYEQYF
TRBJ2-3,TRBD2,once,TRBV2,TGTGCCAGCAGTGGAGTAAGCGGGAGTGGCACAGATACGCAGTATTTT,CASSGVSGSGTDTQYF
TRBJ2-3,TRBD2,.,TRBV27,TGTGCCAGCAGATACATAAGCGGGAGGGGAGATACGCAGTATTTT,CASRYISGRGDTQYF
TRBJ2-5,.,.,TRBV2,TGTGCCAGCACAATGGGGGCTACATCAGGGAGGGGGTACCAAGAGACCCAGTACTTC,CASTMGATSGRGYQETQYF
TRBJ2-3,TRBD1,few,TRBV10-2,TGCGCCAGCAGCCGGGGACAGGGGACAGATACGCAGTATTTT,CASSRGQGTDTQYF
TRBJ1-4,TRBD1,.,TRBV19,TGTGCCAGTATGGGACAGGGGGCCACTAATGAAAAACTGTTTTTT,CASMGQGATNEKLFF
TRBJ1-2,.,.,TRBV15,TGTGCCACCAGATCGACAGAAAACTATGGCTACACTTTC,CATRSTENYGYTF
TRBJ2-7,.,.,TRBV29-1,TGCAGCGTTGGCCTCAGTGGCGAGCAGTACTTC,CSVGLSGEQYF
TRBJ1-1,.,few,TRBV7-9,TGTGCCAGCGTTGGGGGCGGGAACACTGAAGCTTTCTTT,CASVGGGNTEAFF
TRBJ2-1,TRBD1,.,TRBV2,TGTGCCAGCAGGCCCGGGACAGTCGCCTACAATGAGCAGTTCTTC,CASRPGTVAYNEQFF
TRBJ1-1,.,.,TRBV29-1,TGCAGCGTTTCCCCGGGACACCTGAACACTGAAGCTTTCTTT,CSVSPGHLNTEAFF
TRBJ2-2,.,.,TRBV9,TGTGCCAGCAGCGTAGCCCAGGGAAACACCGGGGAGCTGTTTTTT,CASSVAQGNTGELFF